The 25 T cell receptor beta chains below all came from one sample that was sequenced in a study of blood T cell repertoires in COVID-19. The assay was immunoSEQ multiplex PCR, and TCRdb's table has in-frame clones only and misses some. The table records about 55,000 clones, 88% of them present only once. Material: peripheral blood. These receptors were taken from a man between 60 and 70 years old with active COVID-19.

The chain recombines TRBV19 with TRBJ1-5; TRBD1 matches 9 bases. This CDR3 region has 15 residues. V lost 10 bases, J lost 1 base, and 8 bases stayed unmatched. Germline CDR1 and CDR2: LNHDA and SQIVND (reference sequence). The CDR3 is CATTDRGVSNQPQHF. Written as DNA, the CDR3 is TGTGCCACCACGGACAGGGGAGTGAGCAATCAGCCCCAGCATTTT.

The chain joins TRBV6-6 to TRBJ1-6; TRBD1 matches 7 bases. The CDR3 spans 16 residues. Losses at the gene ends were 5 bases for V and 8 bases for J; bases not matched to a gene: 12. Germline V gives CDR1 MNHNY, CDR2 SVGAGI (reference sequence). CDR3: CASSTETGFGDSPLHF. DNA of the CDR3: TGTGCCAGCAGTACCGAGACAGGGTTTGGAGATTCACCCCTCCACTTT.

The chain recombines TRBV18 with TRBJ1-2, with 9 positions matching TRBD1. Trimming took 1 base from V and 8 from J; bases not matched to a gene: 5. This CDR3 contains 14 residues. Germline loops: CDR1 KGHSH, CDR2 LQKENI. The CDR3 sequence is CASSPLQGAKGYTF. CDR3 nucleotide sequence: TGTGCCAGCTCACCACTACAGGGGGCGAAAGGCTACACCTTC.

The V and J genes are TRBV28 and TRBJ2-7; TRBD2 matches 16 bases. The CDR3 loop spans 16 amino acids. The trim removed 1 base at V and 7 bases at J, leaving 4 bases unmatched. Germline assignment: CDR1 MDHEN and CDR2 SYDVKM. The CDR3 protein is CASSLSGLAGGPEQYF. CDR3 DNA sequence: TGTGCCAGCAGTTTATCGGGACTAGCGGGAGGGCCTGAGCAGTACTTC. The full variable domain, rest sourced from reference TRBV28 and TRBJ2-7, is DVKVTQSSRYLVKRTGEKVFLECVQDMDHENMFWYRQDPGLGLRLIYFSYDVKMKEKGDIPEGYSVSREKKERFSLILESASTNQTSMYLCASSLSGLAGGPEQYFGPGTRLTVT.

This chain links TRBV9 with TRBJ2-1, with D perhaps matching TRBD1 (6 bases). The CDR3 is 15 residues long. Germline CDR1 reads SGDLS; CDR2 reads YYNGEE. Trimming took off 3 bases at V and 5 bases at J, with 15 bases between the two ends. In DNA, the CDR3 is TGTGCCAGCAGCGCAACCGGGACAACCAACAATGAGCAGTTCTTC. As protein: CASSATGTTNNEQFF.

V is TRBV14 and J is TRBJ2-7; possibly TRBD2 for D (5 bases). V was clipped by 5 bases and J by 3 bases, with 11 bases between them. Germline V gene sequence: CDR1 SGHDN, CDR2 FVKESK. The CDR3 has 13 amino acids. The CDR3 reads CASSFEEGYEQYF. CDR3 sequence (DNA): TGTGCCAGCAGCTTCGAAGAGGGCTACGAGCAGTACTTC.

The rearrangement links TRBV7-6 to TRBJ2-7, with 10 bases that match TRBD2. In germline, CDR1 is SGHVS, CDR2 FNYEAQ. The CDR3 runs to 14 residues. After removal of 1 base from V and 6 bases from J, the junction contained 3 bases not matched to a gene. CDR3 nucleotide sequence: TGTGCCAGCAGCTTAGGAGCGGGAGGGCCCGAGCAGTACTTC. Translated: CASSLGAGGPEQYF.

J is TRBJ1-5 and V is TRBV19; 9 bases agree with TRBD1. The CDR3 has 15 amino acids. Germline CDR1 LNHDA, CDR2 SQIVND (reference sequence). The junction had 0 bases not matched to a gene; V was cut back by 1 base and J by 2 bases. The CDR3 coding sequence is TGTGCCAGTAGTATAGGGACAGGGGGCAATCAGCCCCAGCATTTT. It yields the protein CASSIGTGGNQPQHF.

The V gene is TRBV12-3 or TRBV12-4, the J gene TRBJ1-1; TRBD1 matches 7 bases. The CDR3 totals 13 residues. V gave up 4 bases and J gave up 6 bases; unmatched junction bases: 5. DNA of the CDR3: TGTGCCAGCAGTTGGACAGGTTACGCTGAAGCTTTCTTT. The encoded protein is CASSWTGYAEAFF.

The chain has TRBV2 and TRBJ2-5, with 7 bases that match TRBD2. The junction had 8 bases not matched to a gene; V was cut back by 4 bases and J by 3 bases. CDR3 length: 15 amino acids. The germline CDR1 and CDR2 sequences are SNHLY and FYNNEI. CDR3 amino acids: CASSAQRERKETQYF. The CDR3 DNA sequence: TGTGCCAGCAGTGCCCAGCGGGAAAGGAAAGAGACCCAGTACTTC. Variable domain in full (rest from reference TRBV2 and TRBJ2-5): EPEVTQTPSHQVTQMGQEVILRCVPISNHLYFYWYRQILGQKVEFLVSFYNNEISEKSEIFDDQFSVERPDGSNFTLKIRSTKLEDSAMYFCASSAQRERKETQYFGPGTRLLVL.

In this sample, this clone turned up a few times. This chain uses TRBV2 with TRBJ2-1; the D gene is possibly TRBD2 (5 bases). Per the germline V gene, CDR1 is SNHLY and CDR2 is FYNNEI. The CDR3 sequence is 14 residues long. V shed 4 bases and J shed 3 bases, with 10 bases lying between them. The CDR3 sequence: CASSGETFYNEQFF. The CDR3 DNA sequence: TGTGCCAGCAGTGGGGAGACATTCTACAATGAGCAGTTCTTC.

The V and J genes are TRBV5-1 and TRBJ1-1, with 9 bases matching TRBD1. Germline CDR1 SGHRS, CDR2 YFSETQ. With V trimmed by 4 bases and J by 1 base, 5 bases remained unmatched. The CDR3 sequence is 15 residues long. CDR3 amino acids: CASSRGQGQNTEAFF. The CDR3 bases are TGCGCCAGCAGCCGGGGACAGGGACAGAACACTGAAGCTTTCTTT.

In this sample, this clone turned up once. The chain employs TRBV6-5 and TRBJ1-2, with D perhaps matching TRBD1 (6 bases). CDR3 size: 13 residues. Germline CDR1 MNHEY, CDR2 SVGAGI. The germline V and J ends were trimmed by 5 bases and 6 bases, with 13 bases remaining between them. For the CDR3, the DNA is TGTGCCAGCAGTAAAACAGGGCCGAATGGCTACACCTTC. Translation: CASSKTGPNGYTF.

This clone turned up a few times. The chain has TRBV6-5 and TRBJ2-7, with TRBD1 matching 11 bases. This CDR3 has 15 amino acids. Germline V gives CDR1 MNHEY, CDR2 SVGAGI. The J segment lost 4 bases and the V segment lost 5 bases, leaving 7 bases of the junction unmatched. This chain's CDR3 is CASSRGTGGLYEQYF. The CDR3 DNA reads TGTGCCAGCAGTAGGGGGACAGGGGGTCTTTACGAGCAGTACTTC.

The rearrangement joins TRBV18 to TRBJ2-7, with 7 bases lining up with TRBD1. CDR3 length: 13 residues. J was trimmed by 3 bases and V by 5 bases; bases with no gene match: 4. Germline V gene lookup returns CDR1 KGHSH and CDR2 LQKENI. For the CDR3, the DNA is TGTGCCAGCTCAACGACAGGGAACTACGAGCAGTACTTC. It translates to CASSTTGNYEQYF.

CDR3 sequence reads: CASSPGTSSGELFF. The CDR3 DNA reads TGTGCCAGCAGCCCCGGGACTAGTTCCGGGGAGCTGTTTTTT. This rearrangement joins TRBV7-2 to TRBJ2-2; 8 bases align to TRBD2. The length of the CDR3 is 14 residues. V gave up 5 bases and J gave up 6 bases; unmatched junction bases: 5. The germline V gene has CDR1 SGHTA and CDR2 FQGNSA.

The chain links TRBV10-1 to TRBJ1-1; D is unresolved. V was clipped by 0 bases and J by 1 base, with 6 bases between them. Germline V gene lookup returns CDR1 WNHNN and CDR2 SYGVQD (reference sequence). The CDR3 spans 14 residues. The CDR3 loop is CASSESIGNTEAFF. In DNA, the CDR3 is TGCGCCAGCAGTGAGTCGATCGGGAACACTGAAGCTTTCTTT.

The CDR3 is CASSFREGVGRPNEKLFF. The CDR3 DNA reads TGTGCCAGCAGCTTCCGAGAGGGAGTAGGGCGTCCTAATGAAAAACTGTTTTTT. The chain combines TRBV7-9 with TRBJ1-4, with D hard to call. Germline CDR1 is SEHNR and CDR2 is FQNEAQ (reference sequence). V was trimmed by 3 bases and J by 3 bases, leaving 20 bases between them. CDR3 length equals 18 residues.

V usage is TRBV7-2 and J usage is TRBJ2-5; 10 bases are a match to TRBD1. The V and J ends lost 5 bases and 5 bases, in that order; junction bases with no gene match: 8. The germline V gene has CDR1 SGHTA and CDR2 FQGNSA. The length of the CDR3 is 15 residues. CDR3 in DNA: TGTGCCAGCAGCCCCAGGACAGGGGGTGCGGAGACCCAGTACTTC. It is translated as CASSPRTGGAETQYF.

The chain joins TRBV15 to TRBJ2-7; 7 bases agree with TRBD2. This CDR3 contains 14 residues. The germline gives CDR1 LNHNV, CDR2 YYDKDF (reference sequence). With 1 base clipped from V and 4 bases from J, the junction kept 4 bases outside the gene matches. The CDR3 bases are TGTGCCACCAGCAGAGGAATGGGGGGGTACGAGCAGTACTTC. Translated, it gives CATSRGMGGYEQYF.

This rearrangement joins TRBV5-4 to TRBJ2-1; 8 bases fit TRBD2. CDR1 is SGHNT, CDR2 YYREEE, per germline (reference sequence). J gave up 3 bases and V 4 bases, and 6 bases lay outside the gene matches. The length of the CDR3 is 15 residues. CDR3 nucleotide sequence: TGTGCCAGCAGCCGGGTAGCGGGAAGCTACAATGAGCAGTTCTTC. It codes for CASSRVAGSYNEQFF.

V gene TRBV28 combines with J gene TRBJ2-7; 10 positions match TRBD1. With 5 bases clipped from V and 5 bases from J, the junction kept 9 bases outside the gene matches. This CDR3 is built from 15 residues. Germline assignment: CDR1 MDHEN and CDR2 SYDVKM. CDR3 amino acids: CASSKSGTGVNEQYF. CDR3 bases: TGTGCCAGCAGTAAATCCGGGACAGGGGTCAACGAGCAGTACTTC.

This chain connects TRBV18 to TRBJ1-5; D is undetermined. The CDR3 is 13 amino acids. V lost 2 bases, J lost 7 bases, and 9 bases lay in between. CDR1 is KGHSH, CDR2 LQKENI, per germline. DNA for the CDR3: TGTGCCAGCTCACCAGAGGCCAACCAGCCCCAGCATTTT. It encodes CASSPEANQPQHF.

This chain joins TRBV5-1 and TRBJ2-5; tentatively, D is TRBD1 (6 bases). The CDR3 length is 16 residues. The germline V and J ends were trimmed by 7 bases and 5 bases, with 24 bases remaining between them. The germline V gene encodes CDR1 SGHRS and CDR2 YFSETQ. Here the CDR3 DNA reads TGCGCCAGCGGAACCGGGACACCCCAAAATTGGGAGACCCAGTACTTC. It yields the protein CASGTGTPQNWETQYF.

The chain joins TRBV19 to TRBJ2-1; 11 bases are shared with TRBD2. This CDR3 has 18 amino acids. Germline V gene data show CDR1 as LNHDA and CDR2 as SQIVND (reference sequence). V was pared by 5 bases and J by 0 bases, with 9 bases of the junction left unmatched. The CDR3 loop reads CASSLWTSGPSSYNEQFF. The CDR3 DNA is TGTGCCAGTAGTCTTTGGACTAGCGGGCCGAGCTCCTACAATGAGCAGTTCTTC.